This TCR beta chain was sequenced during a study of vaccination and CD4 T cells after COVID-19. Cultured CD4+ T cell DNA underwent sequencing with the Oncomine TCR Beta short-read assay. DNA came from CD4+ T cells after culture. TCRdb re-derived calls from the PCR reads in MiXCR, one entry per CDR3 protein. The table shows about 17,000 distinct CDR3 sequences, with 29% occurring only once. For this clonotype: Its matching antigen is unknown.

The germline gives CDR1 MNHNS, CDR2 SASEGT. The CDR3 contains 16 residues. Trimming shortened V by 5 bases and J by 5 bases, and 21 bases separated the two germline ends. As for treatment: roughly ten-day PBMC culture with coronavirus spike peptide pools or control peptides (ViraFEST assay). Per-well cultures of roughly 2 million PBMCs received roughly 9.9 IU/ml IL-2 and around 9.3 ug/ml peptide pools. The V and J genes are TRBV6-1 and TRBJ1-2; D not certain. The clonotype comes from a human donor with COVID-19. The sequencing sample was made of cultured CD4+ T cells from blood. CDR3 sequence reads: CASSPYTRRGEYGYTF. CDR3 sequence (DNA): TGTGCCAGCAGTCCCTATACCCGCCGGGGTGAATATGGCTACACCTTC.